This T cell receptor beta chain is drawn from a study of T cell changes during pregnancy in multiple sclerosis. The protocol was immunoSEQ multiplex PCR, while the TCRdb copy is restricted to in-frame clones and leaves out a portion. The sample shows fewer than 65,000 clones, roughly 91% of them seen only once. CDR3 length equals 13 residues. V was shortened by 8 bases and J by 3 bases, with 14 bases between the two germline ends. CDR1 and CDR2 (germline): MNHNS, SASEGT. The rearrangement joins TRBV6-1 to TRBJ2-7; D perhaps matches TRBD2 (5 bases). The sequenced sample was peripheral blood, obtained in the third trimester of pregnancy. This receptor was taken from a female donor in good health, enrolled as a control in a pregnancy study. The CDR3 DNA reads as TGTGCCAGCTCCAGAGCGGAGTACTACGAGCAGTACTTC. It codes for CASSRAEYYEQYF.